This record concerns one T cell receptor beta chain sequence. Its cognate antigen is unknown. The CDR3 consists of 12 residues. With 7 bases removed from V and 4 bases from J, the gap between germline ends came to 10 bases. Per the germline V gene, CDR1 is LNHDA and CDR2 is SQIVND (reference sequence). This record comes from a study of breast tumors, draining lymph nodes, adjacent tissues. Study-level points and caveats: Findings are consistent with lymph node origin and intratumoral expansion of most tumor T cells.

Axillary draining lymph nodes of breast cancer patients supplied the node samples. TCRdb reanalysed the multiplex PCR reads using MiXCR and keeps one entry per CDR3 protein. The sample yields some 150,000 distinct CDR3 sequences, 30% to 35% seen once. Sequencing used axillary lymph node tissue. The V gene is TRBV19, the J gene TRBJ1-2; TRBD1 is a possible D gene (5 bases). The TCR sequence derives from a female donor with breast cancer. Some clones in this sample may be carry-over from other donors' samples. The CDR3 nucleotides read TGTGCCAGTAAAGAAACAGGCTATGGCTACACCTTC. Its translation is CASKETGYGYTF.